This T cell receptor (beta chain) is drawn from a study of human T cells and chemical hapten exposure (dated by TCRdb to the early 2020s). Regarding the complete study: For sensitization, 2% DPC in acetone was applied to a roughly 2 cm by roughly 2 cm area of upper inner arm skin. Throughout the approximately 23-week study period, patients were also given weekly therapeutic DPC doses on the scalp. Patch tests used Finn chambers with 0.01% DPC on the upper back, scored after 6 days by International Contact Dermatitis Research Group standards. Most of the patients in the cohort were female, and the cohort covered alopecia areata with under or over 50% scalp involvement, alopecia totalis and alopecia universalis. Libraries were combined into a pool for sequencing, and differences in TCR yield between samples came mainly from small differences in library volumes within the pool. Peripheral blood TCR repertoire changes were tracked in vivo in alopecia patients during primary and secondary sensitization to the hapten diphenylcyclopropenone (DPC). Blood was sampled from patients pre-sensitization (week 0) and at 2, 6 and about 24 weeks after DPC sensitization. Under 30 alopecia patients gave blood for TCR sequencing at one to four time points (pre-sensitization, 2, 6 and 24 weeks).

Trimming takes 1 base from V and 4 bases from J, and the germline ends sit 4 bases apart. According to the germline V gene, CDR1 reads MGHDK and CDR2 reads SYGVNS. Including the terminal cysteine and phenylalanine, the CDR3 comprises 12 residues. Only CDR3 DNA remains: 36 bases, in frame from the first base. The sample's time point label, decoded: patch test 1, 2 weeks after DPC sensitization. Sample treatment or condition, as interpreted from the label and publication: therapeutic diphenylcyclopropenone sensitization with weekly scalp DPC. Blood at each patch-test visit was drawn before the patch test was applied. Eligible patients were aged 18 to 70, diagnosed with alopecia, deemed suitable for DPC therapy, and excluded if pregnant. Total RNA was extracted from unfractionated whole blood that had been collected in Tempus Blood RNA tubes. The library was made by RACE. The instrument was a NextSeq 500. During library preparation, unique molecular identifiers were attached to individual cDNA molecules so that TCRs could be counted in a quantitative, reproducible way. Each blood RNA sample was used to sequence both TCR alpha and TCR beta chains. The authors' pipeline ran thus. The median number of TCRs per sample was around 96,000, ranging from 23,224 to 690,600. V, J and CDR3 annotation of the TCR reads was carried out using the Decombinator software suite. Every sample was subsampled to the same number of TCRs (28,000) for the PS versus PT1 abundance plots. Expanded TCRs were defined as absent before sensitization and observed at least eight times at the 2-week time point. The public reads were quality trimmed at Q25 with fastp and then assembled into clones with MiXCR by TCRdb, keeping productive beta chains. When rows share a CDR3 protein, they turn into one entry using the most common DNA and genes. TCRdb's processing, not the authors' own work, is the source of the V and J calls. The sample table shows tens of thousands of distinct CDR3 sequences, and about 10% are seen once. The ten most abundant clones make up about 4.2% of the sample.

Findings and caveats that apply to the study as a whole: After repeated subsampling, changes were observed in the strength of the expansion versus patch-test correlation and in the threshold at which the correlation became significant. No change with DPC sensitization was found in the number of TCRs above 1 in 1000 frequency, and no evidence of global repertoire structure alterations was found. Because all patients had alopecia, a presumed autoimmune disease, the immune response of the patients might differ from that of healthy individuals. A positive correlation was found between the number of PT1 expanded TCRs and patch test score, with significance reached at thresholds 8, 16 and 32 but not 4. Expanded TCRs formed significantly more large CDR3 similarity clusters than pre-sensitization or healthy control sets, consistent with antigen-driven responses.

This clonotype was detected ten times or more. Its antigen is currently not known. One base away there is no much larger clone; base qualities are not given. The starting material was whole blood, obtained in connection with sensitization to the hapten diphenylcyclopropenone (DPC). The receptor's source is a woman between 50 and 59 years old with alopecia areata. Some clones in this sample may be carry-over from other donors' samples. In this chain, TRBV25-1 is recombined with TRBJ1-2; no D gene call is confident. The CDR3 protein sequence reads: CASSELPYGYTF. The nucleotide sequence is TGTGCCAGCAGTGAATTGCCCTATGGCTACACCTTC.